This is a list of T cell receptor beta chains from one sample in a study of shared clonotypes between healthy human individuals. The repertoire was sequenced with immunoSEQ multiplex PCR; TCRdb's copy has only in-frame clones and lacks some. Among roughly 2.1 million clones listed, under 95% were seen once. Sequencing was carried out using naive CD8+ T cells from PBMCs. The source of these receptors is a young man in good health. Some clones in this sample may be carry-over from other donors' samples. Both conserved end residues are part of each CDR3. The D gene is left open where the match is weak.

>-|TRBJ2-7|TRBV7-8
TGTGCCAGCAGCCCCCCGACGATAAATAGGGGGGAGCAGTACTTC
CASSPPTINRGEQYF
>-|TRBJ2-7|TRBV4-3
TGCGCCAGCAGCCAAGATCATCGGACTCGGTCGCGGGAGCAGTACTTC
CASSQDHRTRSREQYF
>-|TRBJ2-7|TRBV19
TGTGCCAGTAAAAAGGGAAATCCCGGGGGCTACGAGCAGTACTTC
CASKKGNPGGYEQYF
>TRBD2|TRBJ2-7|TRBV11-2
TGTGCCAGCAGCTTAGATCGTGAGTTTGGTAGCGGGATACGGCAGTACTTC
CASSLDREFGSGIRQYF
>TRBD2|TRBJ2-1|TRBV5-1
TGCGCCAGCAGCTTAGTAATGGGACTAGCGAATTACAATGAGCAGTTCTTC
CASSLVMGLANYNEQFF
>-|TRBJ1-1|TRBV28
TGTGCCAGCAGTTTAGTACCGAACACGAACACTGAAGCTTTCTTT
CASSLVPNTNTEAFF
>TRBD1|TRBJ2-3|TRBV2
TGTGCCAGCAGTGAAGGGACAGGCTCCACAGATACGCAGTATTTT
CASSEGTGSTDTQYF
>-|TRBJ2-5|TRBV2
TGTGCCAGCCGACTCCAGGCAGGGCAAGAGACCCAGTACTTC
CASRLQAGQETQYF
>TRBD1|TRBJ1-1|TRBV19
TGTGCCAGTAGTAAGGACAGGGGAGGGACTGAAGCTTTCTTT
CASSKDRGGTEAFF
>-|TRBJ2-1|TRBV9
TGTGCCAGCAGCGAGGACTCCTCCTACAATGAGCAGTTCTTC
CASSEDSSYNEQFF
>TRBD2|TRBJ2-1|TRBV15
TGTGCCATCGGGACTAGCAACAATGAGCAGTTCTTC
CAIGTSNNEQFF
>-|TRBJ2-7|TRBV5-5
TGTGCCAGCAGCTTGGAAGTCTTTGATTACGAGCAGTACTTC
CASSLEVFDYEQYF
>TRBD1|TRBJ1-5|TRBV4-1
TGCGCCAGCAGCCACCCCGGGACAGGGGATCAGCCCCAGCATTTT
CASSHPGTGDQPQHF
>-|TRBJ1-1|TRBV7-6
TGTGCCAGCAGCTCCCGGGAGATGAACACTGAAGCTTTCTTT
CASSSREMNTEAFF
>-|TRBJ2-2|TRBV7-6
TGTGCCAGCAGCCGTTTTACCGGGGAGCTGTTTTTT
CASSRFTGELFF
>-|TRBJ1-1|TRBV14
TGTGCCAGCAGCCCCTACGGAGGAGCGAACACTGAAGCTTTCTTT
CASSPYGGANTEAFF